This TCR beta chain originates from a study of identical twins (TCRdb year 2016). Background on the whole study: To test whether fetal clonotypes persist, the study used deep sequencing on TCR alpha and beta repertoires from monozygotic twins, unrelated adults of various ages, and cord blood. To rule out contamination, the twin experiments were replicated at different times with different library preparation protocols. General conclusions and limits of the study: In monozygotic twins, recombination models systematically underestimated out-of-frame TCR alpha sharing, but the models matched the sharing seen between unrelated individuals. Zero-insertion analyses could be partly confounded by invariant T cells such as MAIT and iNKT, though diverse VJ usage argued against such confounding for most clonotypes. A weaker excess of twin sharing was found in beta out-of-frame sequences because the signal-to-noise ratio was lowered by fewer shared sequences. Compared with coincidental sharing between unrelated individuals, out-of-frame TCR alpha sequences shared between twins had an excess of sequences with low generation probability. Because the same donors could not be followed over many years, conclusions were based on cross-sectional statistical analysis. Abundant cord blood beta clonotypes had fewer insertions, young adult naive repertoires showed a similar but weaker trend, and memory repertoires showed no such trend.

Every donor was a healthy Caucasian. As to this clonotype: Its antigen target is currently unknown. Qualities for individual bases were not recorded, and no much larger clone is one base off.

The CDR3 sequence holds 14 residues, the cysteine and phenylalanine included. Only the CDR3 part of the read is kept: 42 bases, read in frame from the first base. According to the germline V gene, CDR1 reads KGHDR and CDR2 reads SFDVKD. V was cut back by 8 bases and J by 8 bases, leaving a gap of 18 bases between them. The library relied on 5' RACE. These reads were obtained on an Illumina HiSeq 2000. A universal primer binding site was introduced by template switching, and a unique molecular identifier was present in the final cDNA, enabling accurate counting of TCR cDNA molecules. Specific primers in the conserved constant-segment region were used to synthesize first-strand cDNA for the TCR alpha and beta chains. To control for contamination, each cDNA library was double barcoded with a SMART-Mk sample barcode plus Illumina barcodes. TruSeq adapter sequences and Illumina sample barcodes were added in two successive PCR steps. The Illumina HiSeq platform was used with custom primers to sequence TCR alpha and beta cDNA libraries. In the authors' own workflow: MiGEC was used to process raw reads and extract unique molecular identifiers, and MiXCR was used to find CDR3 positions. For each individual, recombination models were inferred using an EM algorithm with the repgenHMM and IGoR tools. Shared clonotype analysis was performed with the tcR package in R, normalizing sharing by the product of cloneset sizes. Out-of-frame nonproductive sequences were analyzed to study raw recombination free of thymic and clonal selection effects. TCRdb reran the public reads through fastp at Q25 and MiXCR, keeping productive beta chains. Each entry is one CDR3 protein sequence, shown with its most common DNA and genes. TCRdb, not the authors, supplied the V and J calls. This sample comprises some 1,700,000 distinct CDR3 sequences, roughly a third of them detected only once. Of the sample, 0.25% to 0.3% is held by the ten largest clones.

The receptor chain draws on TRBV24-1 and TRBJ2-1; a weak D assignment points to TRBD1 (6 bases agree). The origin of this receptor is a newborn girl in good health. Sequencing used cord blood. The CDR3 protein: CATKGESIVDEQFF. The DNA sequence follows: TGTGCCACCAAGGGGGAGTCAATCGTCGATGAGCAGTTCTTC.